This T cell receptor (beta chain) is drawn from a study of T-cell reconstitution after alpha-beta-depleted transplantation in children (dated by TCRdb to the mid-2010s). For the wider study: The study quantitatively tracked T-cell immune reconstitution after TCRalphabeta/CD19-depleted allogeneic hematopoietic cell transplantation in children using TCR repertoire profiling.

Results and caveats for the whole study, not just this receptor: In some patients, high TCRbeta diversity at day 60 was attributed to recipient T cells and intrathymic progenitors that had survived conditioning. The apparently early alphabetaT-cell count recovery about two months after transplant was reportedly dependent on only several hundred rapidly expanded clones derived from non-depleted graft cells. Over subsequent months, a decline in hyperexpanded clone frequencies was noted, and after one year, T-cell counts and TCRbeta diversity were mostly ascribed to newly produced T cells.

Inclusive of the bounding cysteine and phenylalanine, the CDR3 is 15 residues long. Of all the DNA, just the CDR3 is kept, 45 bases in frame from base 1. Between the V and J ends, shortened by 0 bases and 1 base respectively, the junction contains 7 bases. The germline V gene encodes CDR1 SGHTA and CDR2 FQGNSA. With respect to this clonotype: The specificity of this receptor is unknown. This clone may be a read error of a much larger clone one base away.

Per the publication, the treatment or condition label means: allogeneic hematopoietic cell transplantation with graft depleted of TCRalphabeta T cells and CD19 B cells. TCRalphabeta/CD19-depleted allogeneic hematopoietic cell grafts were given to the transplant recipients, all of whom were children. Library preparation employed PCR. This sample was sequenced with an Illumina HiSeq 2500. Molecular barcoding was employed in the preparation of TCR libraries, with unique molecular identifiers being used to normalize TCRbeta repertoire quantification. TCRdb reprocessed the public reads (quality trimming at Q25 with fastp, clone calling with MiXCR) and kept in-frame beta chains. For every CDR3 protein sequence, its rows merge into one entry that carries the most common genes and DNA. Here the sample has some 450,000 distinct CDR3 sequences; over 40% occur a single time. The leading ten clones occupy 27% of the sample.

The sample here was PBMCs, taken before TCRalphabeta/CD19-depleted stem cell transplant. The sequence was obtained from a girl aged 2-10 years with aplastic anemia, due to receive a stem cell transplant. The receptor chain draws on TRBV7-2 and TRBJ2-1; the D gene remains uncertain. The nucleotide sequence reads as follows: TGTGCCAGCAGCTTAGCGCTCGGGTCCTACAATGAGCAGTTCTTC. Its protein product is CASSLALGSYNEQFF.